Listed below are T cell receptor beta chains from one sample, sequenced in a study of blood T cells in healthy people across ages. TCRdb reprocessed the 5' RACE reads via MiXCR and lists one record per CDR3 protein. The sample lists 500,000 to 550,000 distinct CDR3 sequences; less than 25% were seen once. The sample also formed part of further work on T cells of mothers and their children.

The sample was blood. These TCRs come from a boy aged 10-17 years in good health. The CDR3 runs from the conserved cysteine through the conserved F or W. The D gene is left open where the match is weak. Clone size appears in some rows only: once, few, many, or a class for an expanded clone.

v_gene: TRBV28
d_gene: .
abundance: .
j_gene: TRBJ2-5
CDR3aa: CASSLRARSETQYF
CDR3nt: TGTGCCAGCAGTTTAAGAGCAAGGTCGGAGACCCAGTACTTC

v_gene: TRBV12-3/TRBV12-4
d_gene: .
abundance: .
j_gene: TRBJ1-2
CDR3aa: CASSSRASHGYTF
CDR3nt: TGTGCCAGCAGCTCCCGAGCGAGTCATGGCTACACCTTC

v_gene: TRBV28
d_gene: TRBD1
abundance: few
j_gene: TRBJ1-1
CDR3aa: CASRTPNRGRTEAFF
CDR3nt: TGTGCCAGCAGAACCCCTAACAGGGGTAGGACTGAAGCTTTCTTT

v_gene: TRBV5-6
d_gene: .
abundance: .
j_gene: TRBJ2-5
CDR3aa: CASSLSFSRPKMYQETQYF
CDR3nt: TGTGCCAGCAGCTTGTCATTCTCCCGACCTAAAATGTACCAAGAGACCCAGTACTTC

v_gene: TRBV6-2/TRBV6-3
d_gene: TRBD1
abundance: .
j_gene: TRBJ1-1
CDR3aa: CASSTGQGANTEAFF
CDR3nt: TGTGCCAGCAGTACGGGACAGGGGGCGAACACTGAAGCTTTCTTT

v_gene: TRBV27
d_gene: .
abundance: .
j_gene: TRBJ1-3
CDR3aa: CASSLLGGNTIYF
CDR3nt: TGTGCCAGCAGTTTACTAGGTGGAAACACCATATATTTT

v_gene: TRBV7-9
d_gene: .
abundance: few
j_gene: TRBJ1-2
CDR3aa: CASGLQGRGYTF
CDR3nt: TGTGCCAGCGGCCTTCAAGGTCGAGGCTACACCTTC

v_gene: TRBV20-1
d_gene: .
abundance: .
j_gene: TRBJ2-5
CDR3aa: CSARDRDYQEAQYF
CDR3nt: TGCAGTGCTAGAGACCGGGATTACCAAGAGGCCCAGTACTTC

v_gene: TRBV20-1
d_gene: TRBD2
abundance: once
j_gene: TRBJ2-1
CDR3aa: CSASKNNRGGGDEQFF
CDR3nt: TGCAGTGCTAGCAAAAATAACAGGGGCGGGGGGGATGAGCAGTTCTTC

v_gene: TRBV6-2/TRBV6-3
d_gene: .
abundance: .
j_gene: TRBJ2-1
CDR3aa: CASSPAEGPNEQFF
CDR3nt: TGTGCCAGCAGTCCCGCGGAGGGTCCCAATGAGCAGTTCTTC

v_gene: TRBV28
d_gene: .
abundance: few
j_gene: TRBJ1-4
CDR3aa: CASSGTVGKLFF
CDR3nt: TGTGCCAGCAGCGGTACAGTAGGAAAACTGTTTTTT

v_gene: TRBV28
d_gene: .
abundance: .
j_gene: TRBJ1-1
CDR3aa: CASSLSGVRLGNTEAFF
CDR3nt: TGTGCCAGCAGTCTCTCGGGCGTCAGACTGGGGAACACTGAAGCTTTCTTT

v_gene: TRBV12-3/TRBV12-4
d_gene: .
abundance: .
j_gene: TRBJ1-2
CDR3aa: CVSTSGFYGYTF
CDR3nt: TGTGTCAGCACATCGGGGTTTTATGGCTACACCTTC

v_gene: TRBV20-1
d_gene: .
abundance: .
j_gene: TRBJ2-1
CDR3aa: CSAREAQGPYNEQFF
CDR3nt: TGCAGTGCTAGAGAGGCACAGGGACCCTACAATGAGCAGTTCTTC

v_gene: TRBV11-1
d_gene: TRBD2
abundance: few
j_gene: TRBJ2-7
CDR3aa: CASSLAGRASYEQYF
CDR3nt: TGTGCCAGCAGCTTAGCCGGGAGGGCCTCGTACGAGCAGTACTTC

v_gene: TRBV4-3
d_gene: TRBD2
abundance: .
j_gene: TRBJ2-5
CDR3aa: CASSRSGGGLGETQYF
CDR3nt: TGCGCCAGCAGCCGAAGTGGCGGGGGTCTTGGGGAGACCCAGTACTTC

v_gene: TRBV5-1
d_gene: .
abundance: few
j_gene: TRBJ2-7
CDR3aa: CASSLTTGDDYEQYF
CDR3nt: TGCGCCAGCAGCTTAACTACAGGTGACGACTACGAGCAGTACTTC

v_gene: TRBV5-1
d_gene: .
abundance: once
j_gene: TRBJ2-3
CDR3aa: CASSLEGRSTDTQYF
CDR3nt: TGCGCCAGCAGCTTGGAGGGCAGGAGCACAGATACGCAGTATTTT

v_gene: TRBV6-5
d_gene: TRBD2
abundance: .
j_gene: TRBJ2-1
CDR3aa: CASSRLASSNEQFF
CDR3nt: TGTGCCAGCAGCCGACTAGCGAGCTCCAATGAGCAGTTCTTC

v_gene: TRBV7-9
d_gene: TRBD1
abundance: .
j_gene: TRBJ2-4
CDR3aa: CASSFEGQAAKNIQYF
CDR3nt: TGTGCCAGCAGCTTTGAAGGACAGGCAGCCAAAAACATTCAGTACTTC

v_gene: TRBV19
d_gene: .
abundance: .
j_gene: TRBJ2-5
CDR3aa: CASSTFAQETQYF
CDR3nt: TGTGCCAGTAGCACCTTTGCCCAAGAGACCCAGTACTTC

v_gene: TRBV7-6
d_gene: .
abundance: .
j_gene: TRBJ1-3
CDR3aa: CASPGGRQPGNTIYF
CDR3nt: TGTGCCAGCCCCGGCGGGCGGCAACCTGGAAACACCATATATTTT

v_gene: TRBV4-3
d_gene: .
abundance: .
j_gene: TRBJ2-3
CDR3aa: CASSQDRSSTDAQYF
CDR3nt: TGCGCCAGCAGCCAAGATCGTAGCAGCACAGATGCGCAGTATTTT

v_gene: TRBV20-1
d_gene: .
abundance: many
j_gene: TRBJ2-7
CDR3aa: CSASPSEAGEQYF
CDR3nt: TGCAGTGCTAGTCCATCGGAAGCCGGCGAGCAGTACTTC

v_gene: TRBV10-2
d_gene: TRBD2
abundance: few
j_gene: TRBJ2-3
CDR3aa: CASSNKRGDTDTQYF
CDR3nt: TGCGCCAGCAGTAATAAGCGGGGGGACACAGATACGCAGTATTTT

v_gene: TRBV5-1
d_gene: TRBD1
abundance: .
j_gene: TRBJ1-4
CDR3aa: CASSLTGTGEEKLFF
CDR3nt: TGCGCCAGCAGCCTGACCGGGACAGGGGAAGAAAAACTGTTTTTT

v_gene: TRBV7-9
d_gene: .
abundance: .
j_gene: TRBJ1-2
CDR3aa: CASRLTGPAGYTF
CDR3nt: TGTGCCAGCAGACTAACAGGGCCCGCGGGCTACACCTTC

v_gene: TRBV7-9
d_gene: .
abundance: few
j_gene: TRBJ1-4
CDR3aa: CASSPDSREKLFF
CDR3nt: TGTGCCAGCAGCCCCGACAGCCGTGAAAAACTGTTTTTT

v_gene: TRBV24-1
d_gene: .
abundance: few
j_gene: TRBJ2-1
CDR3aa: CATSGGGSPYNEQFF
CDR3nt: TGTGCCACCAGTGGGGGCGGCAGCCCCTACAATGAGCAGTTCTTC

v_gene: TRBV6-5
d_gene: .
abundance: once
j_gene: TRBJ1-1
CDR3aa: CASSYRPGQRMNTEAFF
CDR3nt: TGTGCCAGCAGTTACCGCCCCGGACAGAGGATGAACACTGAAGCTTTCTTT

v_gene: TRBV24-1
d_gene: .
abundance: many
j_gene: TRBJ2-1
CDR3aa: CATSGGYEQFF
CDR3nt: TGTGCCACCAGTGGAGGCTATGAGCAGTTCTTC

v_gene: TRBV28
d_gene: TRBD2
abundance: few
j_gene: TRBJ2-1
CDR3aa: CASSLISRGELQFEQFF
CDR3nt: TGTGCCAGCAGTTTAATCTCCCGGGGGGAGCTACAATTTGAGCAGTTCTTC

v_gene: TRBV7-2
d_gene: TRBD2
abundance: .
j_gene: TRBJ2-5
CDR3aa: CASSLELAGGLTGTQYF
CDR3nt: TGTGCCAGCAGCTTAGAACTAGCGGGAGGGCTTACCGGGACCCAGTACTTC

v_gene: TRBV7-9
d_gene: .
abundance: .
j_gene: TRBJ2-3
CDR3aa: CSSSPRQGTASADTQYF
CDR3nt: TGTTCCAGCAGCCCAAGACAGGGTACTGCTAGCGCAGATACGCAGTATTTT

v_gene: TRBV5-1
d_gene: .
abundance: few
j_gene: TRBJ2-4
CDR3aa: CASSPEGGSGIQYF
CDR3nt: TGCGCCAGCAGCCCGGAAGGGGGTTCCGGCATTCAGTACTTC

v_gene: TRBV15
d_gene: TRBD2
abundance: .
j_gene: TRBJ2-1
CDR3aa: CATSRDGAKAGEQFF
CDR3nt: TGTGCCACCAGCAGAGATGGGGCAAAAGCGGGGGAGCAGTTCTTC

v_gene: TRBV20-1
d_gene: .
abundance: .
j_gene: TRBJ1-5
CDR3aa: CSARLARGVSNQPQHF
CDR3nt: TGCAGTGCTAGACTAGCCCGGGGAGTTAGCAATCAGCCCCAGCATTTT

v_gene: TRBV4-1
d_gene: .
abundance: few
j_gene: TRBJ1-5
CDR3aa: CASSQGTGIQPQHF
CDR3nt: TGCGCCAGCAGCCAGGGGACGGGAATTCAGCCCCAGCATTTT

v_gene: TRBV10-3
d_gene: TRBD2
abundance: few
j_gene: TRBJ2-5
CDR3aa: CATRLAGAETQYF
CDR3nt: TGTGCCACCAGACTAGCGGGAGCGGAGACCCAGTACTTC

v_gene: TRBV27
d_gene: .
abundance: .
j_gene: TRBJ2-1
CDR3aa: CASRRRGYNEQFF
CDR3nt: TGTGCCAGCAGGCGCAGGGGCTACAATGAGCAGTTCTTC

v_gene: TRBV28
d_gene: .
abundance: few
j_gene: TRBJ2-1
CDR3aa: CASSLGGGGRRNYNEQFF
CDR3nt: TGTGCCAGCAGTTTAGGAGGAGGCGGCCGACGTAACTACAATGAGCAGTTCTTC

v_gene: TRBV25-1
d_gene: TRBD1
abundance: .
j_gene: TRBJ2-7
CDR3aa: CASSDEGARAQYF
CDR3nt: TGTGCCAGCAGCGACGAGGGGGCTCGAGCCCAGTACTTC